The source of this T cell receptor beta chain is a study of Graves' ophthalmopathy and Graves' hyperthyroidism. CDR3 length: 15 amino acids. J was trimmed by 2 bases and V by 5 bases; bases with no gene match: 9. Using RNA transcripts, the TCR beta CDR3 regions were amplified. The first-round RT-PCR employed HTBI primers together with the Qiagen OneStep RT-PCR kit. A multiplex PCR was then performed as the second round. Each CDR3 protein gets one entry after TCRdb re-called the multiplex PCR reads with MiXCR. The sample lists 500,000 to 600,000 distinct CDR3 sequences; less than 45% were seen once. This clonotype has ten or more counts. No antigen is known for it. Study-wide findings and caveats: Appearing in blood as well were most expanded thyroid clonotypes above 0.001 frequency.

The chain couples TRBV12-3 or TRBV12-4 to TRBJ2-7, with 7 bases matching TRBD1. The material sequenced was peripheral blood or thyroid tissue (not recorded which). The TCR sequence derives from an adult man with Graves' hyperthyroidism. The CDR3 DNA reads TGTGCCAGCAGTGAATTTGGGGACAGCGCCTACGAGCAGTACTTC. It encodes CASSEFGDSAYEQYF.